The 30 T cell receptor beta chains in this list originate from one sample, sequenced in a study of T cells after yellow fever vaccination. A single record per CDR3 protein comes from TCRdb applying MiXCR to the 5' RACE reads. This sample has around 100,000 distinct CDR3 sequences; approximately 8.4% occur once, and the top ten carry less than 30%. Source: CD8+ T cells sorted from PBMCs, taken 45 days after the yellow fever booster vaccination. These receptors were obtained from a man aged 25-45 years who received the YFV17D yellow fever vaccine.

This clonotype was observed at least ten times. The V and J genes are TRBV29-1 and TRBJ2-1; D call uncertain. The V gene's germline CDR1 is SQVTM and CDR2 ANQGSEA. The CDR3 contains 13 residues. Trimming left V 1 base short and J 3 bases short, with 7 bases between. The CDR3: CSVEGPGYNEQFF. The CDR3 DNA is TGCAGCGTTGAAGGGCCGGGCTACAATGAGCAGTTCTTC.

This clonotype was seen many times. The CDR3 DNA is TGTGCCACCATTTGGGGAGATACGCAGTATTTT. Amino acids: CATIWGDTQYF. The rearrangement uses TRBV15 and TRBJ2-3; no definite D call. Germline lookup yields CDR1 LNHNV and CDR2 YYDKDF (reference sequence). V was shortened by 7 bases and J by 5 bases, with 7 bases between the two germline ends. CDR3 length: 11 residues. Complete variable domain (other parts from reference TRBV15 and TRBJ2-3): DAMVIQNPRYQVTQFGKPVTLSCSQTLNHNVMYWYQQKSSQAPKLLFHYYDKDFNNEADTPDNFQSRRPNTSFCFLDIRSPGLGDTAMYLCATIWGDTQYFGPGTRLTVL.

This clonotype was recorded at least ten times. The J gene is TRBJ1-1, the V gene TRBV29-1; TRBD1 matches at 7 bases. V lost 5 bases and J lost 0; bases outside the gene matches: 3. CDR3 length: 13 residues. CDR1 is SQVTM, CDR2 ANQGSEA, per germline. The chain's CDR3 is CSVRQGMNTEAFF. The CDR3 DNA reads as TGCAGCGTTAGACAGGGCATGAACACTGAAGCTTTCTTT. Full variable domain (remainder filled in from reference TRBV29-1 and TRBJ1-1): SAVISQKPSRDICQRGTSLTIQCQVDSQVTMMFWYRQQPGQSLTLIATANQGSEATYESGFVIDKFPISRPNLTFSTLTVSNMSPEDSSIYLCSVRQGMNTEAFFGQGTRLTVV.

This clonotype was seen more than once but under ten times. The chain employs TRBV10-2 and TRBJ2-1; 10 bases fit TRBD2. This CDR3 has 17 residues. Losses at the gene ends were 4 bases for V and 5 bases for J; bases not matched to a gene: 11. CDR1 and CDR2 (germline): WSHSY, SAAADI. The CDR3 loop reads CASSVPSGSIRDNEQFF. The CDR3 region has the DNA TGCGCCAGCAGTGTCCCTAGCGGGAGTATCCGCGACAATGAGCAGTTCTTC.

This clonotype has more than one count but fewer than ten. The V gene is TRBV28, the J gene TRBJ2-7; 8 bases agree with TRBD2. CDR1 and CDR2 from the germline V gene are MDHEN and SYDVKM. The CDR3 has 16 residues. After removal of 5 bases from V and 3 bases from J, the junction contained 12 bases not matched to a gene. The CDR3 DNA reads as TGTGCCAGCAGTCGCCAGGGCGGGAGGATTGTCTACGAGCAGTACTTC. Translating it yields CASSRQGGRIVYEQYF.

This clonotype came up many times. J is TRBJ1-2 and V is TRBV4-2; 8 positions agree with TRBD1. Germline assignment: CDR1 LGHNA and CDR2 YNFKEQ. This CDR3 contains 14 residues. Trimming at V came to 1 base and at J to 4 bases, leaving 2 bases not matched to a gene. CDR3 amino acids: CASSQVGTGYGYTF. In DNA, the CDR3 is TGTGCCAGCAGCCAAGTGGGGACAGGCTATGGCTACACCTTC.

This clonotype was counted many times. The V and J genes are TRBV5-1 and TRBJ2-7; 11 positions agree with TRBD2. The germline gives CDR1 SGHRS, CDR2 YFSETQ. The V and J ends lost 0 bases and 5 bases, in that order; junction bases with no gene match: 4. This CDR3 region has 15 residues. The CDR3 here is CASSLVSGRANEQYF. The CDR3 DNA is TGCGCCAGCAGCTTGGTTAGCGGGAGGGCCAACGAGCAGTACTTC.

In this sample, this clonotype turned up many times. The V call is TRBV11-2, the J call TRBJ2-1; the match to TRBD2 covers 8 bases. The CDR3 is made up of 20 amino acids. V trimming: 1 base; J trimming: 0 bases; junction bases outside the gene matches: 14. Per the germline V gene, CDR1 is SGHAT and CDR2 is FQNNGV. The CDR3 region is CASSLVYWGSSGLSYNEQFF. The CDR3 coding sequence is TGTGCCAGCAGCTTAGTTTATTGGGGCTCTAGCGGGCTCTCCTACAATGAGCAGTTCTTC.

There are many counts of this clonotype. This chain joins TRBV5-1 and TRBJ2-7, with 13 bases matching TRBD2. This CDR3 spans 16 amino acids. The ends lost 8 bases at V and 5 bases at J; junction bases unmatched: 13. CDR1 SGHRS and CDR2 YFSETQ come from the germline V gene. The CDR3 reads CASTSGRAMLSHEQYF. CDR3 nucleotides: TGCGCCAGTACTAGCGGGAGGGCGATGCTGTCCCACGAGCAGTACTTC.

The chain links TRBV12-3 or TRBV12-4 to TRBJ2-1; a possible D gene is TRBD2 (6 bases). The CDR3 covers 15 residues. V lost 8 bases to trimming and J lost 3 bases, with 17 bases between them. CDR3 residues: CASSYKVADYNEQFF. CDR3 bases: TGTGCCAGCTCCTACAAGGTAGCGGACTACAATGAGCAGTTCTTC.

This clonotype turned up a few times. V usage is TRBV2 and J usage is TRBJ2-5, with D uncertain. CDR1 and CDR2 (germline): SNHLY, FYNNEI. V was clipped by 2 bases and J by 3 bases, with 13 bases between them. The CDR3 has 15 residues. This CDR3 is CASSEPTKVEETQYF. Here the CDR3 DNA reads TGTGCCAGCAGTGAACCTACGAAGGTGGAAGAGACCCAGTACTTC.

This clonotype was observed at least ten times. V usage is TRBV7-9 and J usage is TRBJ2-1; 8 bases agree with TRBD1. Germline trimming cut 6 bases from V and 2 bases from J; bases unmatched to any gene: 6. Germline loops: CDR1 SEHNR, CDR2 FQNEAQ (reference sequence). The CDR3 is 15 amino acids. In DNA, the CDR3 is TGTGCCAGCAGAGGACAGGGACAGGCCTACAATGAGCAGTTCTTC. This encodes CASRGQGQAYNEQFF. Full variable domain (outside the CDR3, taken from reference TRBV7-9 and TRBJ2-1): DTGVSQNPRHKITKRGQNVTFRCDPISEHNRLYWYRQTLGQGPEFLTYFQNEAQLEKSRLLSDRFSAERPKGSFSTLEIQRTEQGDSAMYLCASRGQGQAYNEQFFGPGTRLTVL.

This clonotype was recorded at least ten times. The rearrangement links TRBV19 to TRBJ2-1, with D maybe TRBD1 (5 bases). V was pared by 5 bases and J by 6 bases, with 11 bases between. The CDR3 is 13 residues long. Germline assignment: CDR1 LNHDA and CDR2 SQIVND (reference sequence). The CDR3 sequence is CASSGGRVNEQFF. In nucleotides, the CDR3 is TGTGCCAGTAGTGGTGGCAGGGTCAATGAGCAGTTCTTC.

This clonotype was seen ten or more times. The rearrangement joins TRBV20-1 to TRBJ2-2, with D uncertain. The ends were cut back, 6 bases at V and 3 bases at J, with 14 bases in the middle. CDR1 is DFQATT and CDR2 is SNEGSKA in the germline V gene (reference sequence). This CDR3 comprises 14 residues. CDR3 in DNA: TGCAGTGCGCCGGAAGGGATAGACACCGGGGAGCTGTTTTTT. This encodes CSAPEGIDTGELFF.

The table lists this clonotype with a few counts. The chain uses TRBV14 and TRBJ2-2; D is unresolved. CDR3 length: 15 residues. CDR1 and CDR2 (germline): SGHDN, FVKESK. The V end lost 1 base, the J end lost 7 bases, and 13 bases lay between the germline ends. The CDR3 is CASSQGAPGHGELFF. The CDR3 bases are TGTGCCAGCAGCCAAGGAGCGCCCGGGCACGGGGAGCTGTTTTTT.

This clonotype was seen only a few times. The J gene is TRBJ2-3, the V gene TRBV5-1, with a possible D match to TRBD2 (5 bases). The CDR3 length is 14 residues. With 2 bases removed from V and 2 bases from J, the gap between germline ends came to 9 bases. CDR1 and CDR2 (germline): SGHRS, YFSETQ. CDR3 sequence reads: CASSLGLYTDTQYF. DNA for the CDR3: TGCGCCAGCAGCTTAGGACTCTACACAGATACGCAGTATTTT.

There are many counts of this clonotype. The CDR3 nucleotides read TGTGCCAGCATCCCGGAGCGGGGGAGCTACGAGCAGTACTTC. This sequence encodes CASIPERGSYEQYF. The chain joins TRBV5-6 to TRBJ2-7; 8 bases map to TRBD2. The CDR3 consists of 14 residues. Germline V gene data show CDR1 as SGHDT and CDR2 as YYEEEE. The V segment lost 6 bases and the J segment 3 bases; nucleotides outside the gene matches: 8. The full variable domain, completed using reference TRBV5-6 and TRBJ2-7, is DAGVTQSPTHLIKTRGQQVTLRCSPKSGHDTVSWYQQALGQGPQFIFQYYEEEERQRGNFPDRFSGHQFPNYSSELNVNALLLGDSALYLCASIPERGSYEQYFGPGTRLTVT.

This clonotype was recorded at least ten times. The chain combines TRBV7-9 with TRBJ2-1; D tentatively reads TRBD1 or TRBD2 (5 bases each). CDR1 is SEHNR and CDR2 is FQNEAQ in the germline V gene (reference sequence). Trimming took 6 bases from V and 6 from J, leaving 9 bases between them. CDR3 length: 12 amino acids. The CDR3 DNA reads as TGTGCCAGCAGTAATGGGGGCAATGAGCAGTTCTTC. Its protein is CASSNGGNEQFF.

This clonotype was found a few times. The chain uses TRBV3-1 and TRBJ2-7; D is ambiguous. Germline V lookup: CDR1 LGHDT, CDR2 YNNKEL (reference sequence). The CDR3 runs to 12 residues. The V and J ends lost 1 base and 3 bases respectively, with 4 bases between them. In DNA form, the CDR3 reads TGTGCCAGCAGCCAAGCTGACTACGAGCAGTACTTC. This codes for CASSQADYEQYF.

This clonotype was seen at least ten times. The gene calls are TRBV6-6 and TRBJ2-1; D not resolved. The CDR3 extends over 11 amino acids. CDR1 and CDR2 from the germline V gene are MNHNY and SVGAGI (reference sequence). V lost 5 bases and J 9 bases, leaving 8 bases between the germline ends. DNA for the CDR3: TGTGCCAGCAGTCAGAGCTTTGAGCAGTTCTTC. Translation gives CASSQSFEQFF.

This clonotype was seen repeatedly, ten times or more. The gene calls are TRBV6-1 and TRBJ2-7, with 10 bases identical to TRBD1. Trimming cost V 4 bases and J 3 bases; bases outside gene matches: 3. CDR1 is MNHNS, CDR2 SASEGT, per germline. CDR3 length equals 14 residues. CDR3 DNA: TGTGCCAGCAGTGTGACAGGGGGCCTCTACGAGCAGTACTTC. This encodes CASSVTGGLYEQYF.

This clonotype was recorded many times. The rearrangement uses TRBV12-3 or TRBV12-4 and TRBJ2-1, with 13 nucleotides matching TRBD2. V lost 5 bases to trimming and J lost 5 bases; unmatched junction nucleotides: 3. The CDR3 consists of 15 residues. CDR3 nucleotide sequence: TGTGCCAGCAGTGCGACTAGCGGGAGGAACAATGAGCAGTTCTTC. Its protein is CASSATSGRNNEQFF.

This clonotype was detected a few times. The rearrangement uses TRBV15 and TRBJ1-3, with D unresolved. CDR1 and CDR2 (germline): LNHNV, YYDKDF (reference sequence). V was clipped by 8 bases and J by 7 bases, with 9 bases between them. The CDR3 consists of 11 residues. The DNA for the CDR3 is TGTGCCACCGGGTCGGGGAACACCATATATTTT. It is translated as CATGSGNTIYF.

Ten or more counts support this clonotype. The chain joins TRBV10-2 to TRBJ2-1; TRBD2 agrees at 11 bases. Germline assignment: CDR1 WSHSY and CDR2 SAAADI. This CDR3 is 15 amino acids long. The ends lost 6 bases at V and 9 bases at J; junction bases unmatched: 10. The chain's CDR3 is CASSPDGTSGREQFF. The CDR3 DNA reads TGCGCCAGCAGCCCCGACGGGACTAGCGGTCGTGAGCAGTTCTTC.

This clonotype was counted at least ten times. The J gene is TRBJ2-3, the V gene TRBV7-6; 10 bases are a match to TRBD2. Trimming cost V 4 bases and J 5 bases; bases outside gene matches: 18. Looked up from germline, CDR1 is SGHVS and CDR2 is FNYEAQ. This CDR3 contains 19 residues. The CDR3 sequence: CASSSLHRSGRAEEDTQYF. The DNA of the CDR3 is TGTGCCAGCAGCTCCCTCCATCGCAGCGGGAGGGCCGAGGAAGATACGCAGTATTTT. Filled out from reference TRBV7-6 and TRBJ2-3, the complete variable domain reads GAGVSQSPRYKVTKRGQDVALRCDPISGHVSLYWYRQALGQGPEFLTYFNYEAQQDKSGLPNDRFSAERPEGSISTLTIQRTEQRDSAMYRCASSSLHRSGRAEEDTQYFGPGTRLTVL.

This clonotype was detected a few times. This chain uses TRBV20-1 with TRBJ2-7; D uncertain. V shed 3 bases and J shed 6 bases, with 15 bases lying between them. CDR1 and CDR2 from the germline V gene are DFQATT and SNEGSKA (reference sequence). The CDR3 has 13 amino acids. DNA for the CDR3: TGCAGTGCTAGTCGCGCATCCCGGCCCGAGCAGTACTTC. Translating gives CSASRASRPEQYF.

This clonotype was recorded at least ten times. V is TRBV7-6 and J is TRBJ2-1; tentatively, D is TRBD1 or TRBD2 (5 bases each). The CDR3 sequence is 16 residues long. Per germline, CDR1 SGHVS and CDR2 FNYEAQ. V was pared by 3 bases and J by 2 bases, with 14 bases between. The CDR3 region is CASSLVTGTPYNEQFF. In nucleotides, the CDR3 is TGTGCCAGCAGCTTGGTAACCGGGACCCCCTACAATGAGCAGTTCTTC.

This clonotype was recorded a few times. The V gene is TRBV30, the J gene TRBJ1-1, with a weak D call TRBD1 (6 bases). This CDR3 comprises 16 residues. Deletions cut 1 base from V and 7 bases from J, with 22 bases between. Germline lookup yields CDR1 GTSNPN and CDR2 SVGIG (reference sequence). The DNA of the CDR3 is TGTGCCTGGAGTGAAATCGGCCAGGGGCCAGCGGTTGAAGCTTTCTTT. Translation gives CAWSEIGQGPAVEAFF. Full variable domain (rest looked up from reference TRBV30 and TRBJ1-1): SQTIHQWPATLVQPVGSPLSLECTVEGTSNPNLYWYRQAAGRGLQLLFYSVGIGQISSEVPQNLSASRPQDRQFILSSKKLLLSDSGFYLCAWSEIGQGPAVEAFFGQGTRLTVV.

In its sample, this clonotype was seen many times. The chain is built from TRBV28 and TRBJ1-1, with no clear D. This CDR3 contains 12 residues. V lost 5 bases, J lost 8 bases, and 12 bases lay in between. Germline values: CDR1 MDHEN, CDR2 SYDVKM. CDR3 sequence: CASSAGLGEAFF. CDR3 coding DNA: TGTGCCAGCAGTGCTGGGCTCGGGGAAGCTTTCTTT.

This clonotype was recorded many times. The chain has TRBV4-1 and TRBJ1-2, with D perhaps TRBD1 (5 bases). The CDR3 consists of 15 residues. The V end was cut by 0 bases, the J end by 4 bases, with 12 bases between. Germline V gives CDR1 MGHRA, CDR2 YSYEKL. CDR3 amino acids: CASSQDMSDSYGYTF. The CDR3 DNA reads TGCGCCAGCAGCCAAGATATGAGCGACAGCTATGGCTACACCTTC.